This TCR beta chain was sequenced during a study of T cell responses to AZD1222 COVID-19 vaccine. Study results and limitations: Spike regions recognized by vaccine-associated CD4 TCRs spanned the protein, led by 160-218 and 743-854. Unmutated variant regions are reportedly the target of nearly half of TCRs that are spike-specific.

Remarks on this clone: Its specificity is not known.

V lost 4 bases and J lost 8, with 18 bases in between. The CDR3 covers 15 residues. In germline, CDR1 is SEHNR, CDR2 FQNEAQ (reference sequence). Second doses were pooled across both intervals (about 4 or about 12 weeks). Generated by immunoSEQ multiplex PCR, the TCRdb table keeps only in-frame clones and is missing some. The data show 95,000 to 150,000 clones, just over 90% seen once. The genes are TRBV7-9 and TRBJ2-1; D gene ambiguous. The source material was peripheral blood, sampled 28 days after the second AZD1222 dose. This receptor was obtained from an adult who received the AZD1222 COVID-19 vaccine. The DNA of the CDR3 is TGTGCCAGCAGCTCCAACCCGACCGTGAGCTATGAGCAGTTCTTC. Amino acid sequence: CASSSNPTVSYEQFF.